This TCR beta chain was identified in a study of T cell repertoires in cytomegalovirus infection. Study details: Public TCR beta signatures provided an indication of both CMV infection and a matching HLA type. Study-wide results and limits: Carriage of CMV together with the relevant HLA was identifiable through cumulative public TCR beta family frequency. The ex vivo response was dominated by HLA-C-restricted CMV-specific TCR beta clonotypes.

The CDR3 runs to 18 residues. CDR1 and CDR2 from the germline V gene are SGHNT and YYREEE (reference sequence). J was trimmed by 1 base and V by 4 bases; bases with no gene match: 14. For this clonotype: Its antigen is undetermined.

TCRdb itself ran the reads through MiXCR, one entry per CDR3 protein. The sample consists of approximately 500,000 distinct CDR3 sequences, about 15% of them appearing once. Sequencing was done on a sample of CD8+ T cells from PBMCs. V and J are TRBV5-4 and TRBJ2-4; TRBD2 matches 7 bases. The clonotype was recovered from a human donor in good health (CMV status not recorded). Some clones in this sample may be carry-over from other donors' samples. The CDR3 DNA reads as TGTGCCAGCAGCCCGACACTAGCGCCAACGGGGGCCAAAAACATTCAGTACTTC. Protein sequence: CASSPTLAPTGAKNIQYF.